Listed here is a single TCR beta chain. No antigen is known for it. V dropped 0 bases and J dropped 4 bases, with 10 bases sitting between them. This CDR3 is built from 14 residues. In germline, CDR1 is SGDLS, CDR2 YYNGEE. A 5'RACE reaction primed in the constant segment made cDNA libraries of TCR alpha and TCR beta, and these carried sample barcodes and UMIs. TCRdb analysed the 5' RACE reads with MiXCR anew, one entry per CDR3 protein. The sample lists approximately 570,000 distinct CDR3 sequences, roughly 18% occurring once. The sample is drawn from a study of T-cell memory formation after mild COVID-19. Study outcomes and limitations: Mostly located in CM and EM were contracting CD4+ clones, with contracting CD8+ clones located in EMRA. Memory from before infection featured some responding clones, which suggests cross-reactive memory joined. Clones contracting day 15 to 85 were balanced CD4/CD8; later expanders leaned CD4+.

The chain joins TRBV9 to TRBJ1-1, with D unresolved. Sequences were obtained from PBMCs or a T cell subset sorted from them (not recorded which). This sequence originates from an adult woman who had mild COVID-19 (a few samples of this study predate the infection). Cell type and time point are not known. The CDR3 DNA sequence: TGTGCCAGCAGCGTAGTTCCTCGGGCCACTGAAGCTTTCTTT. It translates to CASSVVPRATEAFF.